These 23 T cell receptor beta chains were all obtained from the same sample, sequenced in a study of T cells in Graves' hyperthyroidism and ophthalmopathy. Researchers amplified the TCR beta CDR3 regions from RNA transcripts. TCR CDR3 regions were first amplified by RT-PCR with HTBI primers. TCRdb re-called the multiplex PCR reads through MiXCR, storing one row per CDR3 protein. The sample contains nearly 600,000 distinct CDR3 sequences, 14% of which appear only once. The sequenced material came from blood. These receptor sequences come from a woman between 18 and 29 years old with Graves' ophthalmopathy.

This clonotype was observed at least ten times. The gene calls are TRBV10-3 and TRBJ1-1, with TRBD1 as a possible D gene (6 bases). This CDR3 comprises 13 residues. Germline CDR1 reads ENHRY; CDR2 reads SYGVKD. Trimming shortened V by 10 bases and J by 5 bases, and 17 bases separated the two germline ends. For the CDR3, the DNA is TGTGCCACCGGGCTTTACAGGGAAACTGAAGCTTTCTTT. This gives the protein CATGLYRETEAFF.

This clonotype showed up just a few times. Germline is not matched at one junction end, which may reflect a read error. The CDR3 here is CASSVEGTSGQETQYF. CDR3 bases: TGTGCCAGTAGTGTAGAAGGGACTAGCGGGCAAGAGACCCAGTACTTC. The V gene is TRBV19, the J gene TRBJ2-5; 12 nucleotides agree with TRBD2. Germline V gene lookup returns CDR1 LNHDA and CDR2 SQIVND (reference sequence). The CDR3 spans 16 residues. Combining the CDR3 with reference TRBV19 and TRBJ2-5 gives the whole variable domain DGGITQSPKYLFRKEGQNVTLSCEQNLNHDAMYWYRQDPGQGLRLIYYSQIVNDFQKGDIAEGYSVSREKKESFPLTVTSAQKNPTAFYLCASSVEGTSGQETQYFGPGTRLLVL.

This clonotype was observed at least ten times. The chain uses TRBV12-3 or TRBV12-4 and TRBJ1-5; 7 bases match TRBD1. CDR3 length: 14 amino acids. V shed 5 bases and J 5 bases; nucleotides not matched to a gene: 6. CDR3 nucleotide sequence: TGTGCCAGCAGTCCAGGGGGGGGCTATCAGCCCCAGCATTTT. It is translated as CASSPGGGYQPQHF.

The sample holds many counts of this clonotype. The V call is TRBV11-2, the J call TRBJ1-1, with a possible D match to TRBD1 (6 bases). The CDR3 covers 18 residues. In germline, CDR1 is SGHAT, CDR2 FQNNGV. V lost 5 bases and J lost 1, with 23 bases in between. In DNA, the CDR3 is TGTGCCAGCAGCCCTAGGGAGGAAAGGACAGCAAAGAACACTGAAGCTTTCTTT. Translated, it gives CASSPREERTAKNTEAFF.

This clonotype has a count of ten or more. This rearrangement joins TRBV28 to TRBJ1-1, with 8 bases aligning to TRBD1. Trimming removed 5 bases from V and 3 bases from J; junction bases left unmatched: 8. This CDR3 has 15 residues. Germline CDR1 reads MDHEN; CDR2 reads SYDVKM. Written as DNA, the CDR3 is TGTGCCAGCAGTGCGGACAGGGTGGTGGACACTGAAGCTTTCTTT. The encoded protein is CASSADRVVDTEAFF.

The sample holds many counts of this clonotype. The V gene is TRBV27, the J gene TRBJ1-1, with D unresolved. The CDR3 covers 14 residues. In germline, CDR1 is MNHEY, CDR2 SMNVEV (reference sequence). Trimming took 0 bases from V and 1 from J, leaving 6 bases between them. The CDR3: CASSLSYGNTEAFF. The CDR3 nucleotides read TGTGCCAGCAGTTTATCATATGGGAACACTGAAGCTTTCTTT.

There are many counts of this clonotype. In DNA form, the CDR3 reads TGTGCCAGCAGTAGGATAACCTCTAACTATGGCTACACCTTC. Translation: CASSRITSNYGYTF. V gene TRBV2 combines with J gene TRBJ1-2; unclear D gene. This CDR3 spans 14 amino acids. Germline-derived CDR1 and CDR2 are SNHLY and FYNNEI. The V and J ends lost 5 bases and 0 bases respectively, with 10 bases between them.

This clonotype has a count of ten or more. The rearrangement links TRBV11-2 to TRBJ1-2; TRBD1 aligns across 9 bases. This CDR3 contains 18 residues. Germline V gene lookup returns CDR1 SGHAT and CDR2 FQNNGV. Germline trimming cut 6 bases from V and 1 base from J; bases unmatched to any gene: 15. CDR3 sequence (DNA): TGTGCCAGCAGACAACCTCACAGGGGGCCGTACATTAACTATGGCTACACCTTC. This gives the protein CASRQPHRGPYINYGYTF.

This clonotype was seen ten or more times. The rearrangement links TRBV7-9 to TRBJ1-2; perhaps TRBD1 as D (5 bases). Germline assignment: CDR1 SEHNR and CDR2 FQNEAQ (reference sequence). V was cut by 5 bases and J by 5 bases, with 15 bases left in between. The CDR3 spans 14 residues. CDR3 nucleotides: TGTGCCAGCAGCGCCCAGGGTACGGGATATGGCTACACCTTC. It encodes CASSAQGTGYGYTF.

The V and J genes are TRBV28 and TRBJ1-5; 9 bases align to TRBD1. CDR1 is MDHEN and CDR2 is SYDVKM in the germline V gene. Losses at the gene ends were 7 bases for V and 4 bases for J; bases not matched to a gene: 11. This CDR3 region has 16 residues. The CDR3 loop reads CASNHLGTGRNQPQHF. The DNA for the CDR3 is TGTGCCAGCAACCACCTGGGGACAGGGCGGAATCAGCCCCAGCATTTT.

V gene TRBV20-1 combines with J gene TRBJ2-3; unclear D gene. Germline V gene lookup returns CDR1 DFQATT and CDR2 SNEGSKA (reference sequence). The length of the CDR3 is 13 residues. V was clipped by 0 bases and J by 7 bases, with 11 bases between them. The CDR3 sequence is CSARDESSNTQYF. The DNA for the CDR3 is TGCAGTGCTAGAGATGAGTCGAGTAATACGCAGTATTTT.

On this clonotype: A junction end diverges from the germline sequence, so it may reflect a read error. This chain links TRBV20-1 with TRBJ1-5, with 10 bases fitting TRBD1. CDR1 is DFQATT and CDR2 is SNEGSKA in the germline V gene (reference sequence). CDR3 size: 15 residues. CDR3 nucleotides: TGCAGTGCTAGGCGATCGACAGGGGGCAAACAGCCCCAGCATTTT. Its protein product is CSARRSTGGKQPQHF.

V usage is TRBV20-1 and J usage is TRBJ1-2; TRBD1 might be the D (5 bases). The germline V gene encodes CDR1 DFQATT and CDR2 SNEGSKA (reference sequence). V lost 1 base and J lost 0, with 9 bases in between. The CDR3 is 14 amino acids. In DNA, the CDR3 is TGCAGTGCTAGAGGACAGTTCTCTAACTATGGCTACACCTTC. Its protein is CSARGQFSNYGYTF.

This chain connects TRBV18 to TRBJ2-4, with 7 bases fitting TRBD1. Germline V gene sequence: CDR1 KGHSH, CDR2 LQKENI. This CDR3 is built from 16 residues. After removal of 3 bases from V and 3 bases from J, the junction contained 8 bases not matched to a gene. CDR3 amino acids: CASSPRQGRDKNIQYF. In DNA, the CDR3 is TGTGCCAGCTCACCTAGACAGGGCCGGGACAAAAACATTCAGTACTTC.

This clonotype has a count of ten or more. The rearrangement links TRBV29-1 to TRBJ2-7; 11 bases map to TRBD2. This CDR3 contains 13 residues. The germline V gene has CDR1 SQVTM and CDR2 ANQGSEA. V was pared by 5 bases and J by 4 bases, with 4 bases of the junction left unmatched. The DNA of the CDR3 is TGCAGCGTTTTACTAGCGGGAGTTTACGAGCAGTACTTC. Translation: CSVLLAGVYEQYF.

This clonotype was detected once. The gene calls are TRBV2 and TRBJ2-7; 7 bases align to TRBD2. Germline V gene sequence: CDR1 SNHLY, CDR2 FYNNEI. V trimming: 7 bases; J trimming: 5 bases; junction bases outside the gene matches: 8. CDR3 size: 13 residues. As DNA, the CDR3 is TGTGCCAGCACCGAGACTAGCAGTAACGAGCAGTACTTC. It specifies CASTETSSNEQYF. Variable domain in full (rest from reference TRBV2 and TRBJ2-7): EPEVTQTPSHQVTQMGQEVILRCVPISNHLYFYWYRQILGQKVEFLVSFYNNEISEKSEIFDDQFSVERPDGSNFTLKIRSTKLEDSAMYFCASTETSSNEQYFGPGTRLTVT.

This clonotype was counted ten times or more. The V gene is TRBV7-9, the J gene TRBJ2-5; maybe TRBD2 (5 bases). The CDR3 runs to 13 residues. The germline CDR1 and CDR2 sequences are SEHNR and FQNEAQ (reference sequence). Trimming removed 5 bases from V and 2 bases from J, with 9 bases in between. CDR3 loop: CASSVSVQETQYF. Written as DNA, the CDR3 is TGTGCCAGCAGCGTTAGCGTTCAAGAGACCCAGTACTTC.

The V and J genes are TRBV5-4 and TRBJ1-1; the match to TRBD1 covers 8 bases. The ends lost 2 bases at V and 14 bases at J; junction bases unmatched: 14. CDR1 SGHNT and CDR2 YYREEE come from the germline V gene (reference sequence). The CDR3 runs 14 residues. The CDR3 sequence: CASSFNRPGQALFF. CDR3 nucleotide sequence: TGTGCCAGCAGCTTCAACCGGCCGGGACAGGCTCTCTTCTTT.

At least ten counts were recorded for this clonotype. This chain uses TRBV3-1 with TRBJ1-4; perhaps TRBD1 as D (5 bases). V lost 1 base, J lost 5 bases, and 11 bases lay in between. The CDR3 has 15 amino acids. CDR1 is LGHDT, CDR2 YNNKEL, per germline (reference sequence). DNA for the CDR3: TGTGCCAGCAGCCAAGGGCCGGGACGGAATGAAAAACTGTTTTTT. Protein sequence: CASSQGPGRNEKLFF.

The chain couples TRBV6-2 or TRBV6-3 to TRBJ1-6; TRBD1 matches 8 bases. The CDR3 spans 17 residues. Germline CDR1 MNHEY, CDR2 SVGEGT. V was pared by 0 bases and J by 7 bases, with 8 bases of the junction left unmatched. Here the CDR3 DNA reads TGTGCCAGCAGTTACTCGACCGGGACAGGAGAAAATTCACCCCTCCACTTT. Protein: CASSYSTGTGENSPLHF.

This clonotype appeared many times. The rearrangement links TRBV12-3 or TRBV12-4 to TRBJ2-1, with 13 bases identical to TRBD2. The CDR3 loop spans 15 amino acids. With V trimmed by 6 bases and J by 8 bases, 7 bases remained unmatched. The CDR3 DNA follows: TGTGCCAGCAGCCCACTAGCGGGAGGGCCCTATGAGCAGTTCTTC. Translated, it gives CASSPLAGGPYEQFF.

CDR3 in DNA: TGTGCCAGCAGGATAACAGGGTTGGGCGCTGGGGCCAACGTCCTGACTTTC. It yields the protein CASRITGLGAGANVLTF. The V call is TRBV27, the J call TRBJ2-6, with D possibly TRBD1 on 6 matching bases. V gave up 6 bases and J gave up 2 bases, with 17 bases separating them. Germline values: CDR1 MNHEY, CDR2 SMNVEV (reference sequence). This CDR3 has 17 amino acids. Variable domain in full (rest from reference TRBV27 and TRBJ2-6): EAQVTQNPRYLITVTGKKLTVTCSQNMNHEYMSWYRQDPGLGLRQIYYSMNVEVTDKGDVPEGYKVSRKEKRNFPLILESPSPNQTSLYFCASRITGLGAGANVLTFGAGSRLTVL.

This clonotype appeared many times. The rearrangement joins TRBV11-3 to TRBJ2-1, with D maybe TRBD2 (5 bases). CDR3 size: 13 residues. The germline V gene encodes CDR1 SGHNT and CDR2 YENEEA. V was pared by 0 bases and J by 10 bases, with 10 bases between. Here the CDR3 DNA reads TGTGCCAGCAGCTTAGATGGAGGACGGGAGCAGTTCTTC. Protein sequence: CASSLDGGREQFF.